These T cell receptor beta chains were read from a single sample in a study of response to subunit inactivated influenza vaccine. TCRdb re-analysed the RT-PCR reads in MiXCR, keeping a single row per CDR3 protein. This repertoire shows roughly 650,000 distinct CDR3 sequences, less than 15% found once; its top ten account for 7.6%. Material: PBMCs from blood, obtained 14 to 15 days before vaccination. Every receptor here comes from a man aged 50-60 years who received an inactivated influenza vaccine. CDR3s include the opening cysteine and the closing phenylalanine or tryptophan. D genes are given only for firm matches. Size values are once, few and many counts, or a class for expanded clones, and some rows have none.

TRBV20-1	NA	TRBD1	TRBJ2-2	CSASTGDTGELFF	TGCAGTGCCTCGACAGGGGACACCGGGGAGCTGTTTTTT
TRBV4-3	NA	TRBD2	TRBJ2-2	CASSQALLLAGATGELFF	TGCGCCAGCAGCCAAGCCCTCCTTCTAGCGGGTGCCACCGGGGAGCTGTTTTTT
TRBV20-1	few	NA	TRBJ2-3	CSARRTGTDTQYF	TGCAGTGCTAGAAGGACGGGCACAGATACGCAGTATTTT
TRBV29-1	NA	TRBD2	TRBJ2-1	CSGEQLAGWGGAYNEQFF	TGCAGCGGGGAACAACTAGCGGGTTGGGGTGGCGCCTACAATGAGCAGTTCTTC
TRBV2	NA	NA	TRBJ2-3	CASSEARLATDTQYF	TGTGCCAGCAGTGAAGCTCGGCTAGCCACAGATACGCAGTATTTT
TRBV5-1	NA	TRBD2	TRBJ2-5	CASSFGTSGVGRETQYF	TGCGCCAGCAGCTTCGGGACTAGCGGGGTCGGAAGGGAGACCCAGTACTTC
TRBV4-2	NA	TRBD2	TRBJ2-1	CASSQAWAGESYNEQFF	TGTGCCAGCAGCCAAGCCTGGGCGGGAGAGAGCTACAATGAGCAGTTCTTC
TRBV5-5	few	NA	TRBJ2-5	CASSMDARGETQYF	TGTGCCAGCAGCATGGACGCAAGGGGGGAGACCCAGTACTTC
TRBV6-1	NA	TRBD1	TRBJ1-2	CASSPGTGYGGYTF	TGTGCCAGCAGTCCCGGGACAGGGTATGGTGGCTACACCTTC
TRBV5-1	few	NA	TRBJ1-2	CASSRGEGYGYTF	TGCGCCAGCAGCAGAGGGGAAGGCTATGGCTACACCTTC
TRBV28	few	TRBD1	TRBJ2-5	CASSLGTGLRETQYF	TGTGCCAGCAGTTTAGGGACAGGGCTGAGAGAGACCCAGTACTTC
TRBV6-4	NA	NA	TRBJ1-6	CASSTGLGSPLHF	TGTGCCAGCAGCACAGGGCTGGGATCACCCCTCCACTTT
TRBV3-1	NA	NA	TRBJ1-1	CASSQPRQGSEAFF	TGTGCCAGCAGCCAACCCCGCCAGGGGTCCGAAGCTTTCTTT
TRBV20-1	few	NA	TRBJ2-3	CSARDYGVPMGDTQYF	TGCAGTGCTAGAGATTACGGGGTACCTATGGGGGATACGCAGTATTTT
TRBV5-1	few	TRBD1	TRBJ2-1	CASSPGQALNEQFF	TGCGCCAGCAGCCCGGGACAGGCACTAAATGAGCAGTTCTTC
TRBV29-1	NA	TRBD2	TRBJ2-3	CSVGGRFADTQYF	TGCAGCGTTGGCGGGAGGTTTGCAGATACGCAGTATTTT
TRBV7-6	NA	TRBD2	TRBJ2-3	CASSFTFREGRTDTQYF	TGTGCCAGCAGCTTCACGTTCCGGGAGGGCCGAACAGATACGCAGTATTTT
TRBV5-1	few	TRBD1	TRBJ1-2	CASSTGQGAGGYTF	TGCGCCAGCAGCACGGGACAGGGGGCAGGTGGCTACACCTTC
TRBV6-1	NA	NA	TRBJ1-1	CASSDSSPNTEAFF	TGTGCCAGCAGTGACAGTTCCCCGAACACTGAAGCTTTCTTT
TRBV6-5	few	TRBD1	TRBJ2-7	CASSSKQGVRYEQYF	TGTGCCAGCAGTTCTAAACAGGGGGTCCGGTACGAGCAGTACTTC
TRBV6-2/TRBV6-3	few	NA	TRBJ2-7	CASSYVRGQSYEQYF	TGTGCCAGCAGTTACGTAAGGGGCCAATCTTACGAGCAGTACTTC
TRBV5-1	NA	TRBD1	TRBJ1-6	CASSIAGQSNSPLHF	TGCGCCAGCAGCATAGCGGGACAGTCAAATTCACCCCTCCACTTT
TRBV29-1	NA	TRBD1	TRBJ1-1	CSVWQGGMNTEAFF	TGCAGCGTTTGGCAGGGGGGTATGAACACTGAAGCTTTCTTT
TRBV7-2	NA	NA	TRBJ1-5	CASSLDEQPQHF	TGTGCCAGCAGCTTAGATGAGCAGCCCCAGCATTTT
TRBV24-1	few	TRBD1	TRBJ2-7	CATSDPGTGSEQYF	TGTGCCACCAGTGACCCGGGGACAGGGAGCGAGCAGTACTTC
TRBV14	few	NA	TRBJ2-1	CASSQFPGGEQFF	TGTGCCAGCAGCCAATTCCCTGGGGGTGAGCAGTTCTTC
TRBV12-3/TRBV12-4	many	NA	TRBJ2-7	CASSFGQTYEQYF	TGTGCCAGCAGCTTCGGACAGACCTACGAGCAGTACTTC
TRBV4-3	NA	TRBD1	TRBJ1-2	CASSQVGTGDYGYTF	TGCGCCAGCAGCCAAGTGGGGACAGGGGACTATGGCTACACCTTC
TRBV20-1	few	TRBD2	TRBJ2-3	CSASSGRRLAPHTDTQYF	TGCAGTGCTAGTAGTGGGCGACGACTAGCGCCTCACACAGATACGCAGTATTTT
TRBV5-6	many	NA	TRBJ2-1	CASSLPGVGTYNEQFF	TGTGCCAGCAGCTTACCCGGCGTAGGCACCTACAATGAGCAGTTCTTC
TRBV12-3/TRBV12-4	many	TRBD2	TRBJ2-7	CASRPRAGGLYEQYF	TGTGCCAGCAGGCCCCGGGCGGGGGGGCTCTACGAGCAGTACTTC
TRBV6-2/TRBV6-3	few	NA	TRBJ2-2	CASSYSTSNTGELFF	TGTGCCAGCAGTTACTCGACGTCGAACACCGGGGAGCTGTTTTTT
TRBV7-9	NA	TRBD1	TRBJ2-1	CASSEVGDRGHEQFF	TGTGCCAGCAGCGAGGTAGGGGACAGGGGGCATGAGCAGTTCTTC
TRBV20-1	few	NA	TRBJ2-1	CSARDWKASWYEQFF	TGCAGTGCTAGAGATTGGAAGGCGTCTTGGTATGAGCAGTTCTTC
TRBV5-1	many	TRBD1	TRBJ2-1	CASHLDRGDEQFF	TGCGCCAGCCATCTAGACAGGGGTGATGAGCAGTTCTTC
TRBV6-1	few	TRBD1	TRBJ2-7	CASRDRDRDNGEQYF	TGTGCCAGCAGGGACCGGGACAGGGACAACGGGGAGCAGTACTTC
TRBV20-1	NA	TRBD2	TRBJ2-1	CSASARLAGVNEQFF	TGCAGTGCCTCCGCCCGGCTAGCGGGAGTTAATGAGCAGTTCTTC
TRBV5-1	NA	TRBD1	TRBJ1-1	CASSLQGVTEAFF	TGCGCCAGCAGCTTACAGGGGGTGACTGAAGCTTTCTTT
TRBV4-3	few	TRBD2	TRBJ2-3	CASSQNALAGESGTQYF	TGCGCCAGCAGCCAGAACGCACTAGCGGGGGAATCGGGTACGCAGTATTTT
TRBV20-1	few	NA	TRBJ2-3	CSAIRGRFTDTQYF	TGCAGTGCTATTCGGGGGAGATTCACAGATACGCAGTATTTT
TRBV4-2	few	TRBD1	TRBJ1-4	CASSQMGQSNEKLFF	TGTGCCAGCAGCCAAATGGGACAGTCTAATGAAAAACTGTTTTTT
TRBV29-1	few	NA	TRBJ2-2	CSALGTANTGELFF	TGCAGCGCCCTCGGGACGGCGAACACCGGGGAGCTGTTTTTT
TRBV27	NA	NA	TRBJ2-5	CASQKSVGETQYF	TGTGCCAGTCAGAAATCGGTCGGAGAGACCCAGTACTTC
TRBV18	few	NA	TRBJ2-1	CASSLQTWNEQFF	TGTGCCAGCTCATTACAGACTTGGAATGAGCAGTTCTTC
TRBV5-6	NA	TRBD2	TRBJ2-3	CASSMGLASDTQYF	TGTGCCAGCAGCATGGGACTAGCCAGCGATACGCAGTATTTT
TRBV14	few	NA	TRBJ1-6	CASSQEVRPNSPLHF	TGTGCCAGCAGCCAAGAAGTGAGGCCGAATTCACCCCTCCACTTT
TRBV15	NA	NA	TRBJ2-3	CATSLGPTDTQYF	TGTGCCACCAGCTTGGGACCCACAGATACGCAGTATTTT
TRBV6-1	NA	NA	TRBJ2-7	CASRLDGREYF	TGTGCCAGCAGGTTGGACGGAAGGGAGTACTTC
TRBV28	few	NA	TRBJ1-6	CASSLLRQHNSPLHF	TGTGCCAGCAGTTTATTGAGGCAGCATAATTCACCCCTCCACTTT
TRBV18	many	NA	TRBJ1-4	CASSRRDKNEKLFF	TGTGCCAGCTCACGACGGGACAAAAATGAAAAACTGTTTTTT
TRBV10-3	NA	NA	TRBJ2-7	CAIRGQGEQYF	TGTGCCATCAGGGGCCAGGGGGAGCAGTACTTC
TRBV29-1	NA	NA	TRBJ2-7	CSVTRDGPYEQYF	TGCAGCGTAACCCGGGACGGACCCTACGAGCAGTACTTC
TRBV5-1	many	TRBD1	TRBJ2-7	CASSPGQGASYEQYF	TGCGCCAGCAGCCCGGGACAGGGGGCCTCCTACGAGCAGTACTTC